This T cell receptor (beta chain) was sequenced in a study of cytomegalovirus exposure and HLA in healthy donors. Amplification used 60 Vbeta primers and 13 Jbeta primers. Repertoires were generated with immunoSEQ multiplex PCR, while TCRdb's copy carries only in-frame clones and drops some. Counted here are about 59,000 clones, 83% occurring once; the ten biggest clones make up more than 1.5%. The germline gives CDR1 MNHEY, CDR2 SMNVEV (reference sequence). CDR3 size: 14 residues. Trimming took 6 bases from V and 6 from J; bases not matched to a gene: 4. Sequenced input: PBMCs. The TCR was taken from a human donor in good health. V usage is TRBV27 and J usage is TRBJ2-7, with 14 bases fitting TRBD2. The CDR3 loop is CASSSGLAGVEQYF. In nucleotides, the CDR3 is TGTGCCAGCAGCTCGGGACTAGCGGGAGTCGAGCAGTACTTC.